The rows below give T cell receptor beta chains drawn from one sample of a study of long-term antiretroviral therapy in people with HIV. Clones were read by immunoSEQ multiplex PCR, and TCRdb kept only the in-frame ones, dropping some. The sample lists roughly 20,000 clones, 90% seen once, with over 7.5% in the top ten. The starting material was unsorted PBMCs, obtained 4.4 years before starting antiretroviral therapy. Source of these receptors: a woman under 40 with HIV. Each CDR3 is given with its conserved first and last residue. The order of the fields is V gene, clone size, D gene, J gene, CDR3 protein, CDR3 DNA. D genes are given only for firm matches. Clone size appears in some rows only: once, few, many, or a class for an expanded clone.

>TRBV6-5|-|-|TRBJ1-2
CASRGLVIDGYTF
TGTGCCAGCAGAGGGTTGGTGATAGATGGCTACACCTTC
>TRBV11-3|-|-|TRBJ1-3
CASSPKSGNTIYF
TGTGCCAGCAGCCCCAAGTCTGGAAACACCATATATTTT
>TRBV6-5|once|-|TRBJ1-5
CASSYSGDMGIQPQHF
TGTGCCAGCAGTTACTCGGGAGATATGGGGATCCAGCCCCAGCATTTT
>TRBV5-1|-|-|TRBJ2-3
CASSLAGQFTDTQYF
TGCGCCAGCAGCTTGGCCGGACAGTTCACAGATACGCAGTATTTT
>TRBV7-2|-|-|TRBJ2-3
CASSPNAGGDTQYF
TGTGCCAGCAGCCCCAACGCGGGTGGAGATACGCAGTATTTT
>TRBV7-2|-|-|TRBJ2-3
CASSLLQRHTTDTQYF
TGTGCCAGCAGCTTATTACAGAGGCATACCACAGATACGCAGTATTTT
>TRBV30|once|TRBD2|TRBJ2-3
CAWSPRRLAGATDTQYF
TGTGCCTGGAGTCCTCGCCGACTAGCGGGGGCCACAGATACGCAGTATTTT
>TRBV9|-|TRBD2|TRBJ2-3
CASSVEGAGGDTQYF
TGTGCCAGCAGCGTAGAAGGGGCGGGGGGAGATACGCAGTATTTT
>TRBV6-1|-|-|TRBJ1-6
CALARQATNNSPLHF
TGTGCCCTCGCCCGACAGGCTACGAATAATTCACCCCTCCACTTT
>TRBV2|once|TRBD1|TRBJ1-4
CASSSGTGGEKLFF
TGTGCCAGCAGCTCCGGGACAGGGGGTGAAAAACTGTTTTTT
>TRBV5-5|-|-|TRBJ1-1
CATQIDLNTEAFF
TGTGCCACCCAGATAGACTTGAACACTGAAGCTTTCTTT
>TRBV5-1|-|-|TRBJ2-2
CASSLAGDLGELFF
TGCGCCAGCAGCTTGGCCGGGGATCTCGGGGAGCTGTTTTTT
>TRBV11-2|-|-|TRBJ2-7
CASSLVINPPYEQYF
TGTGCCAGCAGCTTAGTAATAAACCCCCCCTACGAGCAGTACTTC
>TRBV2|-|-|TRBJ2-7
CASIGYEQYF
TGTGCCAGCATAGGTTACGAGCAGTACTTC
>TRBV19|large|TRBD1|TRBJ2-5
CASSVSGTGVLETQYF
TGTGCCAGTAGTGTTTCCGGGACAGGTGTGTTGGAGACCCAGTACTTC
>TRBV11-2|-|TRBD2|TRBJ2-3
CASSLESPGGLQYF
TGTGCCAGCAGCTTAGAGTCTCCGGGGGGTTTACAGTATTTT
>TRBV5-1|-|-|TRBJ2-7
CASSSDPGIKQYF
TGCGCCAGCAGCTCCGACCCAGGGATCAAGCAGTACTTC
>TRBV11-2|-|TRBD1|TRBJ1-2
CASSPGGQDYGYTF
TGTGCCAGCAGCCCCGGGGGACAGGACTATGGCTACACCTTC
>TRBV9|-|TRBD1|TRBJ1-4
CASSVLGGDRTNEKLFF
TGTGCCAGCAGCGTTTTAGGGGGGGACAGAACTAATGAAAAACTGTTTTTT
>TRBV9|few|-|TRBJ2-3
CASSQDYRVGTDTQYF
TGTGCCAGCAGCCAAGACTACAGGGTGGGCACAGATACGCAGTATTTT
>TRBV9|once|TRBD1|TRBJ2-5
CASSMTGGQETQYF
TGTGCCAGCAGCATGACAGGGGGCCAAGAGACCCAGTACTTC
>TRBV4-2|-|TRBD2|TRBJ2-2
CASSQGGGGLYTGELFF
TGTGCCAGCAGCCAAGGGGGCGGGGGGCTGTACACCGGGGAGCTGTTTTTT
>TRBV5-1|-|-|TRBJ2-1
CASSLAPAGAPLVNEQFF
TGCGCCAGCAGCTTGGCCCCCGCGGGGGCCCCGCTTGTTAATGAGCAGTTCTTC
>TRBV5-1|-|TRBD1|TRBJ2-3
CASSLEQGKGDTQYF
TGCGCCAGCAGCTTGGAACAGGGGAAAGGAGATACGCAGTATTTT
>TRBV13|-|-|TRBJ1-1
CASSFLLSKAEAFF
TGTGCCAGCAGCTTTCTCCTGAGTAAGGCTGAAGCTTTCTTT
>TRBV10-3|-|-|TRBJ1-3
CAISEATGFSGNTIYF
TGTGCCATCAGTGAGGCCACAGGGTTCTCTGGAAACACCATATATTTT
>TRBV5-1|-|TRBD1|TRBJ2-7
CASSLTGQGKHEQYF
TGCGCCAGCAGCTTGACGGGACAGGGGAAGCACGAGCAGTACTTC
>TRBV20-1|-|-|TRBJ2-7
CSATDFYEQYF
TGCAGTGCGACGGACTTCTACGAGCAGTACTTC
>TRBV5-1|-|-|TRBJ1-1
CASSPRAGGTEAFF
TGCGCCAGCAGCCCACGGGCAGGAGGAACGGAAGCTTTCTTT
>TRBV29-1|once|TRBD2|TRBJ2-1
CSVEEGSGGAGNEQFF
TGCAGCGTTGAAGAAGGCAGCGGGGGGGCCGGGAATGAGCAGTTCTTC
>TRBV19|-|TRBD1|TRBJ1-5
CASSKYPGTGLNQPQHF
TGTGCCAGTAGTAAATATCCCGGGACAGGGCTTAATCAGCCCCAGCATTTT
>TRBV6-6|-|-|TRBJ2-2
CASSPTGTLNTGELFF
TGTGCCAGCAGTCCCACCGGGACACTTAACACCGGGGAGCTGTTTTTT
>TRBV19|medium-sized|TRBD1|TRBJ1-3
CASIDITGAGNTIYF
TGTGCCAGTATCGACATCACAGGGGCTGGAAACACCATATATTTT
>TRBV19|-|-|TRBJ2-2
CASSTERGRSYDGELFF
TGTGCCAGTAGTACTGAGCGAGGAAGGTCCTACGACGGGGAGCTGTTTTTT
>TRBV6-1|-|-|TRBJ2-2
CASSGQTTGELFF
TGTGCCAGCAGTGGACAGACCACCGGGGAGCTGTTTTTT
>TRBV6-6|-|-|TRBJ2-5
CASGGTGETQYF
TGTGCCAGCGGAGGGACGGGGGAGACCCAGTACTTC
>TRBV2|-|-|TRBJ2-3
CASSVRPDLESDTQYF
TGTGCCAGCAGTGTTCGTCCAGATCTTGAGTCCGATACGCAGTATTTT
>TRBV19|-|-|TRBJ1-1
CASVDRRQSSNTEAFF
TGTGCCAGTGTGGACCGACGGCAATCCTCGAACACTGAAGCTTTCTTT
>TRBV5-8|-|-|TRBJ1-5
CASSSGGRQPQHF
TGTGCCAGCAGCTCGGGGGGCAGGCAGCCCCAGCATTTT
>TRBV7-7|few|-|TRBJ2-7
CASSLFVGYEQYF
TGTGCCAGCAGTCTATTCGTGGGCTACGAGCAGTACTTC
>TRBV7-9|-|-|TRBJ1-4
CASSRGYVEKLFF
TGTGCCAGCAGCCGGGGATATGTTGAAAAACTGTTTTTT
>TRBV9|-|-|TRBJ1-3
CASSPTLSSGNTIYF
TGTGCCAGCAGCCCGACGCTGAGCTCTGGAAACACCATATATTTT
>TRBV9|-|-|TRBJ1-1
CASSRYLPRGTEAFF
TGTGCCAGCAGCCGGTACCTTCCGAGGGGCACTGAAGCTTTCTTT
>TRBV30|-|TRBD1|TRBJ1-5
CAWDSGTGVQPQHF
TGTGCCTGGGACTCCGGGACAGGGGTTCAGCCCCAGCATTTT
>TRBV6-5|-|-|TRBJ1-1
CASRRRNTEAFF
TGTGCCAGCCGTCGTCGGAACACTGAAGCTTTCTTT